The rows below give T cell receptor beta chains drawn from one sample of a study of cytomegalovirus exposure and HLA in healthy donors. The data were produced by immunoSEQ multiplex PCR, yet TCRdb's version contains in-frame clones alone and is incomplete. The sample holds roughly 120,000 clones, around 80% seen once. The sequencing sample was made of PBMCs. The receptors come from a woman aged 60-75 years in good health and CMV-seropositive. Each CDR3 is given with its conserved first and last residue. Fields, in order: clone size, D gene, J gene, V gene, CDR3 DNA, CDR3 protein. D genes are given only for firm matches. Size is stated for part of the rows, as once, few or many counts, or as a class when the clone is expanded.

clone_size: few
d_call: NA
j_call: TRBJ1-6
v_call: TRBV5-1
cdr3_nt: TGCGCCAGCAGCCGAGCCGGGGGTAATTCACCCCTCCACTTT
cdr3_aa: CASSRAGGNSPLHF

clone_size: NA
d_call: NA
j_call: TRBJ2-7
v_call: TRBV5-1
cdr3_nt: TGCGCCAGCAGCACCGGACAGCTTAACGTCTACGAGCAGTACTTC
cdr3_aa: CASSTGQLNVYEQYF

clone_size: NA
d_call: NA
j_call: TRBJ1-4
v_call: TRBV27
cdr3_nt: TGTGCCAGCAGTTACAGCCTTGCAACTAATGAAAAACTGTTTTTT
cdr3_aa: CASSYSLATNEKLFF

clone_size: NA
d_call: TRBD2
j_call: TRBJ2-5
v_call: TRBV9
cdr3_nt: TGTGCCAGCAGCGTAGGGAGGGGAGGGGAGACCCAGTACTTC
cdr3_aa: CASSVGRGGETQYF

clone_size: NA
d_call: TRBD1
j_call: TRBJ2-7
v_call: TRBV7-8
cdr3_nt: TGTGCCAGCAGTTCTTGGGACAGGGGTATCGACGAGCAGTACTTC
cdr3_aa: CASSSWDRGIDEQYF

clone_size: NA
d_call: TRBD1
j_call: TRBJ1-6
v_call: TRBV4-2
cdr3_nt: TGTGCCAGCAGCCATACCGGGACAGGGAGAGGATTACTCCACTTT
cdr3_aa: CASSHTGTGRGLLHF

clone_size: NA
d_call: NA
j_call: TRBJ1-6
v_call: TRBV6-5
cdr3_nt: TGTGCCAGCAGTTACGCAGGGTATAATTCACCCCTCCACTTT
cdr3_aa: CASSYAGYNSPLHF

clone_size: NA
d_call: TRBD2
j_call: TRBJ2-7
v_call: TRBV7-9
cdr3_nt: TGTGCCAGCAGCTTAAGTGCGGGAGTTCGCTACGAGCAGTACTTC
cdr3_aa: CASSLSAGVRYEQYF

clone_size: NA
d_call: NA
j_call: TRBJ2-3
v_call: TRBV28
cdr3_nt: TGTGCCAGCAGGCCACAGGGAACCCTGGATAACACAGATACGCAGTATTTT
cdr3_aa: CASRPQGTLDNTDTQYF

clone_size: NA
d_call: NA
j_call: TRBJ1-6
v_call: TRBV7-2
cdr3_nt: TGTGCCAGCAGCTTAGCGGCTGTGTCACCCCTCCACTTT
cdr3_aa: CASSLAAVSPLHF

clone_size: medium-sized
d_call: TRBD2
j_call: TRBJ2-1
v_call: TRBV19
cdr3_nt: TGTGCCAGTAGTACCACTAGCGGGAGTTTCAATGAGCAGTTCTTC
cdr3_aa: CASSTTSGSFNEQFF

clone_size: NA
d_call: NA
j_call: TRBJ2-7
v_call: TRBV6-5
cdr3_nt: TGTGCCAGCAGCGAGGACAGCCTCTCCTACGAGCAGTACTTC
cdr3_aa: CASSEDSLSYEQYF

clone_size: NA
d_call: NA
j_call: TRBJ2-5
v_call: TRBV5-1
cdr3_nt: TGCGCCAGCAGCTCCATCTGGGGGCGGCAGGACGAAGAGACCCAGTACTTC
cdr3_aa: CASSSIWGRQDEETQYF

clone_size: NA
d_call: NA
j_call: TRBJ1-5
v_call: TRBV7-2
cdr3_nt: TGTGCCAGCAGCCCCCGGGGGGGGGCATGGAGCAATCAGCCCCAGCATTTT
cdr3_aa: CASSPRGGAWSNQPQHF

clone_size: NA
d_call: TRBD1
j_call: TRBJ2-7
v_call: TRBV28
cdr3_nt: TGTGCCAGCTACTCCCCGGGACAGGGTCGGGACGAGCAGTACTTC
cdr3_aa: CASYSPGQGRDEQYF

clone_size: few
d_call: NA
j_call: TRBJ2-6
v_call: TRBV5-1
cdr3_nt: TGCGCCAGCAGCTTGGCAGGTACTGGGGCCAACGTCCTGACTTTC
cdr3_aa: CASSLAGTGANVLTF

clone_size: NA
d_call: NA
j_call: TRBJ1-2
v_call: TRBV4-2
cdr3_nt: TGTGCCAGCAGCCAAGTTGGATTGGACTACTATGGCTACACCTTC
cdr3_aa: CASSQVGLDYYGYTF

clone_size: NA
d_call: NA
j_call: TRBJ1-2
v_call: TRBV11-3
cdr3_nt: TGTGCCAGCAGCTTCCACGGTGGAGAGGGCTACACCTTC
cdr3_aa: CASSFHGGEGYTF

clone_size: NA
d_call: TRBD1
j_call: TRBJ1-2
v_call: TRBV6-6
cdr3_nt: TGTGCCAGTCAAGGAACCGGGACAGGGTTTATTGGCTACACCTTC
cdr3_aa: CASQGTGTGFIGYTF

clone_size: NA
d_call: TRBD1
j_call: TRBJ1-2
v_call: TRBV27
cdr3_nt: TGTGCCAGCAGTCCACTACCCGGGACAGGGAACTATGGCTACACCTTC
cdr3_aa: CASSPLPGTGNYGYTF

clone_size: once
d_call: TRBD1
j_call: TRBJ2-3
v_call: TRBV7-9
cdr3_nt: TGTGCCAGCGGCCGGGACAGGGGAATAGCAGATACGCAGTATTTT
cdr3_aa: CASGRDRGIADTQYF

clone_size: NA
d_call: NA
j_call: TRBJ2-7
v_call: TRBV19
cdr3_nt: TGTGCCAGTAGTACCCTGGCCGGGAGAACCTACGAGCAGTACTTC
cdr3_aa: CASSTLAGRTYEQYF

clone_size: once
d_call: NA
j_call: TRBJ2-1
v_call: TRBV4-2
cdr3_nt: TGTGCCAGCAGCCAAGATTCTAGCGAGATCTACAATGAGCAGTTCTTC
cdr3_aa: CASSQDSSEIYNEQFF

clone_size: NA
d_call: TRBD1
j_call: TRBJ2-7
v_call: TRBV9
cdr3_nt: TGTGCCAGCAGCGCCCACGCAGGGGGTAACGACGAGCAGTACTTC
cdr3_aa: CASSAHAGGNDEQYF

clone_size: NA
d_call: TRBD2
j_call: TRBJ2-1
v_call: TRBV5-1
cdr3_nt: TGCGCCAGCAGCCCTAGACTAGCGGGAGCGGCTGGTGAGCAGTTCTTC
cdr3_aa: CASSPRLAGAAGEQFF

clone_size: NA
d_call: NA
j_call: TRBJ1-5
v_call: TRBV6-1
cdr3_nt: TGTGCCAGCAGTGAAACAGTCCGGATTAGCAATCAGCCCCAGCATTTT
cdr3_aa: CASSETVRISNQPQHF

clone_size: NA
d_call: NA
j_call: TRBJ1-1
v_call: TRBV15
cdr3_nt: TGTGCCACCAGCAGGTATGGGGGGACTGAAGCTTTCTTT
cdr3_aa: CATSRYGGTEAFF

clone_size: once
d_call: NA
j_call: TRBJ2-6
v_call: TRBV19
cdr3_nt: TGTGCCAGTAGTGCAGCTGGGGCCAACGTCCTGACTTTC
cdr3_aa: CASSAAGANVLTF